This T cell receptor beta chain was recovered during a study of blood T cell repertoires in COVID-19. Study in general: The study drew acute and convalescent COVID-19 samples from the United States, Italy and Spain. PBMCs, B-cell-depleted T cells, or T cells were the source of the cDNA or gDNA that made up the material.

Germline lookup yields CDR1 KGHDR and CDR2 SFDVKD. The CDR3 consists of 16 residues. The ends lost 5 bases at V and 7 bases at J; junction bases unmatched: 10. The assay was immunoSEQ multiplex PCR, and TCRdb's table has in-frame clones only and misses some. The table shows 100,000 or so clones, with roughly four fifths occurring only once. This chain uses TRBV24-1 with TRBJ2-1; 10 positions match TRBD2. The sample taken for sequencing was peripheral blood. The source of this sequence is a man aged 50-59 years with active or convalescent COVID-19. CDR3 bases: TGTGCCACCAGTGGCGACCTTAGGACTAGCGGTAATGAGCAGTTCTTC. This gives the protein CATSGDLRTSGNEQFF.